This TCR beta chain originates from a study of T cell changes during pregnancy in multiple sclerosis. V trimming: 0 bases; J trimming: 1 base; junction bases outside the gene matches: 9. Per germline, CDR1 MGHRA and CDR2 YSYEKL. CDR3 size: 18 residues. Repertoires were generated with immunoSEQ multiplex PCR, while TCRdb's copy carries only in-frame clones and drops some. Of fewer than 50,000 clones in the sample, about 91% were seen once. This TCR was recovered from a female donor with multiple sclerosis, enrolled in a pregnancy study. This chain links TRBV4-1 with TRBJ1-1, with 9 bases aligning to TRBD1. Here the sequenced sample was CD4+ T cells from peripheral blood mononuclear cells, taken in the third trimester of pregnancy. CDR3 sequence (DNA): TGCGCCAGCAGCCAAGATAGGACAGGGGTTATGCGGAACACTGAAGCTTTCTTT. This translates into CASSQDRTGVMRNTEAFF.